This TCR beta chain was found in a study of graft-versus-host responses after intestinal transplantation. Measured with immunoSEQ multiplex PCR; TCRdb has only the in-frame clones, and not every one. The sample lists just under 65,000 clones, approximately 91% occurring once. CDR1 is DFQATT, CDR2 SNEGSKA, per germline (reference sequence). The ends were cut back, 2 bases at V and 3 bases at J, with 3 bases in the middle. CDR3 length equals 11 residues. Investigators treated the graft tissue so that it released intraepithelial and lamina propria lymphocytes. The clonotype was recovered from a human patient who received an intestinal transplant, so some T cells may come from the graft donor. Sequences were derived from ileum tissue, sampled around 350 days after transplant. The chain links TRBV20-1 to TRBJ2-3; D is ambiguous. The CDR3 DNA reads TGCAGTGCTAGAAATACAGATACGCAGTATTTT. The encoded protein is CSARNTDTQYF.